Listed here are 9 T cell receptor beta chains from one sample, sequenced in a study of regulatory T cells in long-lasting Graves disease. Construction of the TCR beta libraries employed iRepertoire HTBI primers in conjunction with Arm-PCR of CDR3 regions. TCRdb re-analysed the multiplex PCR reads in MiXCR, keeping a single row per CDR3 protein. The sample has about 620,000 distinct CDR3 sequences, 16% seen once. Time point here: newly diagnosed GD, antithyroid drugs for less than 3 months. TCR sequences were obtained from RNA taken from PBMCs. The same sample was also used in a study of T cells in Graves' hyperthyroidism and ophthalmopathy.

The sample here was peripheral blood mononuclear cells (PBMCs), taken at new diagnosis, from a patient treated with antithyroid drugs. These receptors were taken from a woman aged 25 to 39 with Graves disease.

This chain uses TRBV5-1 with TRBJ1-1; D is ambiguous. There are 15 residues in the CDR3. V lost 2 bases and J 5 bases, leaving 16 bases between the germline ends. CDR1 is SGHRS and CDR2 is YFSETQ in the germline V gene. The DNA of the CDR3 is TGCGCCAGCAGCTTCGAGGTGCGACGGGAAACTGAAGCTTTCTTT. Protein product: CASSFEVRRETEAFF.

This clonotype was detected a few times. The chain links TRBV28 to TRBJ2-7, with D hard to call. There are 12 residues in the CDR3. The germline CDR1 and CDR2 sequences are MDHEN and SYDVKM. The ends were cut back, 6 bases at V and 3 bases at J, with 9 bases in the middle. The CDR3 reads CASRTQDYEQYF. Written as DNA, the CDR3 is TGTGCCAGCAGAACTCAGGACTACGAGCAGTACTTC.

The sample holds a few counts of this clonotype. The V gene is TRBV7-9, the J gene TRBJ2-5; unclear D gene. Germline V lookup: CDR1 SEHNR, CDR2 FQNEAQ (reference sequence). This CDR3 is built from 14 residues. V was cut by 1 base and J by 4 bases, with 10 bases left in between. The CDR3 is CASSLDAGLETQYF. The CDR3 DNA follows: TGTGCCAGCAGCTTAGATGCAGGCTTAGAGACCCAGTACTTC.

This clonotype has at least ten counts. This chain joins TRBV2 and TRBJ2-2, with D unclear. The CDR3 length is 16 residues. CDR1 is SNHLY, CDR2 FYNNEI, per germline. V lost 5 bases, J lost 5 bases, and 18 bases lay in between. The CDR3 coding sequence is TGTGCCAGCAGTCACTTATCCTCTCCCCCGACCGGGGAGCTGTTTTTT. It translates to CASSHLSSPPTGELFF.

V is TRBV2 and J is TRBJ2-1; D remains ambiguous. Germline values: CDR1 SNHLY, CDR2 FYNNEI. Trimming pared 8 bases from V and 0 bases from J, leaving 14 bases between. The CDR3 loop spans 15 amino acids. In DNA, the CDR3 is TGTGCCAGCTCATCAGGCTTCAGCTCCTACAATGAGCAGTTCTTC. Its protein is CASSSGFSSYNEQFF.

This clonotype was counted a few times. The V gene is TRBV20-1, the J gene TRBJ2-2; possibly TRBD2 for D (6 bases). This CDR3 region has 14 residues. Per the germline V gene, CDR1 is DFQATT and CDR2 is SNEGSKA (reference sequence). V gave up 5 bases and J gave up 7 bases, with 17 bases separating them. The CDR3 sequence is CSASPSSGFGELFF. CDR3 sequence (DNA): TGCAGTGCTTCCCCTAGTAGCGGTTTCGGGGAGCTGTTTTTT.

The J gene is TRBJ1-1, the V gene TRBV5-1; D is undetermined. The V end was cut by 5 bases, the J end by 0 bases, with 11 bases between. The germline gives CDR1 SGHRS, CDR2 YFSETQ. The CDR3 sequence is 14 residues long. This CDR3 reads CASSFPSMNTEAFF. Here the CDR3 DNA reads TGCGCCAGCAGTTTTCCTTCTATGAACACTGAAGCTTTCTTT.

This clonotype has at least ten counts. The rearrangement uses TRBV7-2 and TRBJ1-3; D remains ambiguous. Trimming pared 3 bases from V and 0 bases from J, leaving 6 bases between. The V gene's germline CDR1 is SGHTA and CDR2 FQGNSA. The CDR3 has 14 residues. CDR3 coding DNA: TGTGCCAGCAGCTTCGGGGTCTCTGGAAACACCATATATTTT. This sequence encodes CASSFGVSGNTIYF.

The table lists this clonotype with many counts. The J gene is TRBJ2-2, the V gene TRBV28, with D unresolved. V was clipped by 10 bases and J by 7 bases, with 16 bases between them. The germline V gene encodes CDR1 MDHEN and CDR2 SYDVKM. CDR3 length: 13 amino acids. For the CDR3, the DNA is TGTGCCATTACCGGCCTAACTCACGGGGAGCTGTTTTTT. Translated, it gives CAITGLTHGELFF. The entire variable domain, with the rest obtained from reference TRBV28 and TRBJ2-2, is as follows: DVKVTQSSRYLVKRTGEKVFLECVQDMDHENMFWYRQDPGLGLRLIYFSYDVKMKEKGDIPEGYSVSREKKERFSLILESASTNQTSMYLCAITGLTHGELFFGEGSRLTVL.